This T cell receptor (beta chain) was recorded in a study of cytomegalovirus exposure and HLA in healthy donors. Findings and caveats of the study: Prior analysis indicated that the majority of TCR beta V segments exhibited productivity approximately 90% or approximately 30% of the time.

Turning to this clone: Its antigen is unidentified.

The primer mix had 60 Vbeta and 13 Jbeta primers. TCRdb's copy holds only in-frame clones and misses some; the assay was immunoSEQ multiplex PCR. The table has over 150,000 clones, around 68% seen once. The TCR sequence derives from a man between 50 and 59 years old in good health and CMV-seronegative. Sequencing was done on a sample of PBMCs.

The CDR3 DNA follows: TGTGCCAGCAGCTCCCGGGACAGGGTCCACAATGAGCAGTTCTTC. It translates to CASSSRDRVHNEQFF. The chain carries TRBV5-4 and TRBJ2-1; 9 bases align to TRBD1. This CDR3 spans 15 amino acids. Germline V gene sequence: CDR1 SGHNT, CDR2 YYREEE (reference sequence). The ends lost 3 bases at V and 5 bases at J; junction bases unmatched: 6.